One and the same sample provided the 30 T cell receptor beta chains below, sequenced in a study of breast tumors, draining lymph nodes, adjacent tissues. From the multiplex PCR reads, TCRdb called clonotypes with MiXCR, one entry per CDR3 protein. The sample includes some 170,000 distinct CDR3 sequences, about 34% of them seen just once. The lymph nodes were axillary draining lymph nodes from breast cancer patients. Sample: axillary lymph node tissue. All receptors come from a female donor with breast cancer. Some clones in this sample may be carry-over from other donors' samples.

This clonotype was recorded at least ten times. The gene calls are TRBV28 and TRBJ2-5, with D hard to call. CDR3 length: 11 amino acids. The germline gives CDR1 MDHEN, CDR2 SYDVKM. V gave up 5 bases and J gave up 7 bases, with 8 bases separating them. CDR3 amino acids: CASSPGRTQYF. DNA of the CDR3: TGTGCCAGCAGTCCTGGAAGGACCCAGTACTTC. Full variable domain (rest looked up from reference TRBV28 and TRBJ2-5): DVKVTQSSRYLVKRTGEKVFLECVQDMDHENMFWYRQDPGLGLRLIYFSYDVKMKEKGDIPEGYSVSREKKERFSLILESASTNQTSMYLCASSPGRTQYFGPGTRLLVL.

The V call is TRBV5-1, the J call TRBJ1-1; 8 bases match TRBD1. V lost 4 bases, J lost 7 bases, and 18 bases stayed unmatched. Germline values: CDR1 SGHRS, CDR2 YFSETQ. This CDR3 spans 17 amino acids. CDR3 amino acids: CASSPAAGQASNGEAFF. Here the CDR3 DNA reads TGCGCCAGCAGCCCTGCGGCGGGACAGGCCTCAAATGGTGAAGCTTTCTTT. The whole variable domain, filled in from reference TRBV5-1 and TRBJ1-1, reads KAGVTQTPRYLIKTRGQQVTLSCSPISGHRSVSWYQQTPGQGLQFLFEYFSETQRNKGNFPGRFSGRQFSNSRSEMNVSTLELGDSALYLCASSPAAGQASNGEAFFGQGTRLTVV.

This clonotype was seen many times. The J gene is TRBJ2-3, the V gene TRBV19, with TRBD1 identical over 7 bases. The length of the CDR3 is 17 residues. V lost 6 bases, J lost 0 bases, and 12 bases stayed unmatched. CDR1 is LNHDA and CDR2 is SQIVND in the germline V gene (reference sequence). CDR3 DNA sequence: TGTGCCAGTAGCTCACCAGCCCGGGACAGTAGCACAGATACGCAGTATTTT. Its translation is CASSSPARDSSTDTQYF.

Many counts were recorded for this clonotype. The chain's CDR3 is CASSAPSTGGLAKNIQYF. CDR3 coding DNA: TGTGCCAGCAGCGCACCCTCGACAGGGGGCTTAGCCAAAAACATTCAGTACTTC. V and J are TRBV2 and TRBJ2-4; the match to TRBD1 covers 10 bases. Trimming took 6 bases from V and 0 from J; bases not matched to a gene: 11. The CDR3 covers 18 residues. The germline CDR1 and CDR2 sequences are SNHLY and FYNNEI.

V gene TRBV5-4 combines with J gene TRBJ2-7; 7 nucleotides agree with TRBD1. The ends lost 2 bases at V and 0 bases at J; junction bases unmatched: 8. From germline, CDR1 is SGHNT and CDR2 YYREEE (reference sequence). This CDR3 has 16 amino acids. Written as DNA, the CDR3 is TGTGCCAGCAGCTTTAGTAGTGGGGACAGCTCCTACGAGCAGTACTTC. Translated: CASSFSSGDSSYEQYF. The entire variable domain, with the rest obtained from reference TRBV5-4 and TRBJ2-7, is as follows: ETGVTQSPTHLIKTRGQQVTLRCSSQSGHNTVSWYQQALGQGPQFIFQYYREEENGRGNFPPRFSGLQFPNYSSELNVNALELDDSALYLCASSFSSGDSSYEQYFGPGTRLTVT.

The chain is built from TRBV29-1 and TRBJ2-4; a weak D match, TRBD1 (6 bases). CDR1 and CDR2 from the germline V gene are SQVTM and ANQGSEA. Trimming took off 7 bases at V and 0 bases at J, with 22 bases between the two ends. This CDR3 comprises 17 residues. CDR3 sequence: CSGLYTGTPLAKNIQYF. The CDR3 DNA is TGCAGCGGCTTATATACCGGGACACCGCTAGCCAAAAACATTCAGTACTTC.

This clonotype showed up many times. The rearrangement links TRBV7-2 to TRBJ2-5; no clear D. The ends were cut back, 5 bases at V and 5 bases at J, with 15 bases in the middle. The CDR3 is 14 residues long. Per germline, CDR1 SGHTA and CDR2 FQGNSA. The DNA for the CDR3 is TGTGCCAGCAGCCAGTCGGGTAATTCGGAGACCCAGTACTTC. It encodes CASSQSGNSETQYF.

In the case of this clonotype: This sequence may be a read error, since a much larger clone differs from it by one base. The J gene is TRBJ2-5, the V gene TRBV6-6; D ambiguous. The germline V gene has CDR1 MNHNY and CDR2 SVGAGI (reference sequence). Trimming took off 5 bases at V and 5 bases at J, with 18 bases between the two ends. This CDR3 contains 15 residues. CDR3 sequence (DNA): TGTGCCAGCAGTCACGAGGACGGGCGCAGGGAGACCCAGTACTTC. It encodes CASSHEDGRRETQYF.

This clonotype was observed at least ten times. The rearrangement uses TRBV28 and TRBJ2-7, with a possible D match to TRBD2 (6 bases). V was cut by 8 bases and J by 12 bases, with 20 bases left in between. This CDR3 is built from 12 residues. Germline V lookup: CDR1 MDHEN, CDR2 SYDVKM. CDR3 sequence: CASHSPGLTPYF. CDR3 sequence (DNA): TGTGCCAGCCACTCCCCGGGACTCACCCCGTACTTC.

Many counts were recorded for this clonotype. The chain couples TRBV5-8 to TRBJ2-3, with D perhaps TRBD2 (7 bases). Trimming took off 2 bases at V and 1 base at J, with 14 bases between the two ends. Per the germline V gene, CDR1 is SGHTS and CDR2 is YDEGEE. The CDR3 consists of 16 residues. The CDR3 sequence is CASSFSRGAGTDTQYF. The CDR3 coding sequence is TGTGCCAGCAGCTTTTCTCGGGGGGCTGGCACAGATACGCAGTATTTT.

This chain connects TRBV15 to TRBJ1-5; D is possibly TRBD1 (5 bases). The germline CDR1 and CDR2 sequences are LNHNV and YYDKDF (reference sequence). The CDR3 contains 15 residues. V dropped 4 bases and J dropped 6 bases, with 16 bases sitting between them. The CDR3 is CATSKRTRTGQPQHF. The DNA of the CDR3 is TGTGCCACCAGCAAACGGACAAGGACGGGTCAGCCCCAGCATTTT.

The chain links TRBV14 to TRBJ1-2; 7 positions agree with TRBD1. From germline, CDR1 is SGHDN and CDR2 FVKESK. CDR3 size: 18 residues. Losses at the gene ends were 4 bases for V and 0 bases for J; bases not matched to a gene: 14. The CDR3 nucleotides read TGTGCCAGCAGCCCTTTGCGGGACAGCGGCCGCCCTAACTATGGCTACACCTTC. It is translated as CASSPLRDSGRPNYGYTF.

Notes on this clonotype: A read error may account for a junction end that differs from germline. The V gene is TRBV6-6, the J gene TRBJ1-5; no clear D gene. Per the germline V gene, CDR1 is MNHNY and CDR2 is SVGAGI (reference sequence). The CDR3 has 16 residues. The CDR3 reads CASSHSGSVGNQPQHF. The CDR3 nucleotides are TGTGCCAGCAGTCACTCGGGTTCGGTGGGCAATCAGCCCCAGCATTTT.

This clonotype has a count of ten or more. The chain is built from TRBV18 and TRBJ1-2, with no clear D. The CDR3 extends over 13 amino acids. Germline CDR1 and CDR2: KGHSH and LQKENI. The V end was cut by 6 bases, the J end by 4 bases, with 12 bases between. CDR3 sequence reads: CASSNELRYGYTF. The DNA of the CDR3 is TGTGCCAGCTCGAACGAGCTCCGCTATGGCTACACCTTC.

This clonotype turned up a few times. CDR3 sequence (DNA): TGTGCCAGCAGCTTAGCTGGGGGGGATGAAGCTTTCTTT. It codes for CASSLAGGDEAFF. V usage is TRBV7-8 and J usage is TRBJ1-1; TRBD1 is a possible D gene (5 bases). Trimming removed 0 bases at V and 7 bases at J, with 9 bases between. The CDR3 runs to 13 residues. From germline, CDR1 is SGHVS and CDR2 FQNEAQ.

This clonotype was recorded at least ten times. The CDR3 DNA follows: TGTGCCAGCTCACCCCCGGGACAGGGTAGGGGTGAGCAGTTCTTC. Residues: CASSPPGQGRGEQFF. The chain joins TRBV18 to TRBJ2-1; 9 bases match TRBD1. Trimming at V came to 3 bases and at J to 9 bases, leaving 9 bases not matched to a gene. Per the germline V gene, CDR1 is KGHSH and CDR2 is LQKENI. The CDR3 runs 15 residues.

This clonotype was counted ten times or more. The rearrangement joins TRBV6-2 or TRBV6-3 to TRBJ2-3, with a possible D match to TRBD2 (7 bases). The CDR3 covers 13 residues. Germline V gives CDR1 MNHEY, CDR2 SVGEGT. Trimming stripped 5 bases from V and 7 bases from J, with 13 bases between. CDR3 in amino acids: CASSQVGGHTQYF. CDR3 nucleotides: TGTGCCAGCAGTCAGGTGGGGGGGCATACGCAGTATTTT.

This clonotype has ten or more counts. The V call is TRBV4-3, the J call TRBJ1-2; TRBD1 aligns across 8 bases. The CDR3 totals 16 residues. The V and J ends lost 4 bases and 8 bases, in that order; junction bases with no gene match: 15. Germline V gives CDR1 LGHNA, CDR2 YSLEER. CDR3 DNA: TGCGCCAGCAGCCGGAATCAGGGGGCGCCGTCCCCCGGCTACACCTTC. Amino acids: CASSRNQGAPSPGYTF.

The chain has TRBV2 and TRBJ1-4; 7 nucleotides match TRBD1. Trimming removed 4 bases from V and 11 bases from J; junction bases left unmatched: 7. The germline gives CDR1 SNHLY, CDR2 FYNNEI. CDR3 size: 13 residues. DNA of the CDR3: TGTGCCAGCAGTGGAGGGGGCAGTAAGAAACTGTTTTTT. It is translated as CASSGGGSKKLFF.

This clonotype was seen many times. The gene calls are TRBV6-5 and TRBJ2-5; weak D call: TRBD1 (7 bases). This CDR3 is 15 amino acids long. The V and J ends lost 4 bases and 4 bases respectively, with 16 bases between them. Per germline, CDR1 MNHEY and CDR2 SVGAGI. Written as DNA, the CDR3 is TGTGCCAGCAGTTCTGACAGGGAGGTCGGAGAGACCCAGTACTTC. Its translation: CASSSDREVGETQYF.

At least ten counts were recorded for this clonotype. At one end the junction does not follow the germline gene, possibly because of a read error. The genes are TRBV7-7 and TRBJ1-5; D not certain. The germline CDR1 and CDR2 sequences are SSHAT and FNYEAQ (reference sequence). The CDR3 has 15 amino acids. In DNA form, the CDR3 reads TGTGCTAGCAGCTTAGACCAAGGCGGCAATCAGCCCCAGCATTTT. Amino acid sequence: CASSLDQGGNQPQHF.

This clonotype was recorded at least ten times. This chain joins TRBV5-6 and TRBJ2-5; D is undetermined. CDR3 length equals 13 residues. CDR1 is SGHDT, CDR2 YYEEEE, per germline. The V gene lost 6 bases and the J gene lost 0 bases, with 9 bases spanning the gap. The CDR3 DNA follows: TGTGCCAGCACCCAGGACGACCAAGAGACCCAGTACTTC. Its protein is CASTQDDQETQYF.

Many counts were recorded for this clonotype. The rearrangement links TRBV11-1 to TRBJ1-1; D call uncertain. Trimming stripped 6 bases from V and 1 base from J, with 3 bases between. Germline assignment: CDR1 SGHAT and CDR2 FQDESV (reference sequence). There are 11 residues in the CDR3. The CDR3: CASRGNTEAFF. For the CDR3, the DNA is TGTGCCAGCAGGGGGAACACTGAAGCTTTCTTT.

This clonotype appeared many times. The chain recombines TRBV6-2 or TRBV6-3 with TRBJ2-3; 7 bases are shared with TRBD2. Trimming removed 0 bases from V and 2 bases from J; junction bases left unmatched: 5. Germline loops: CDR1 MNHEY, CDR2 SVGEGT. The CDR3 is 16 residues long. In nucleotides, the CDR3 is TGTGCCAGCAGTTACTCATCCGGGACTACCACAGATACGCAGTATTTT. It encodes CASSYSSGTTTDTQYF.

This clonotype occurred a few times. The V and J genes are TRBV28 and TRBJ2-3, with D tentatively TRBD2 (5 bases). CDR3 length: 17 residues. Germline assignment: CDR1 MDHEN and CDR2 SYDVKM. The CDR3 reads CATKNFPGTAGTDTQYF. In DNA form, the CDR3 reads TGTGCGACAAAAAACTTCCCGGGAACAGCCGGCACAGATACGCAGTATTTT.

This clonotype was seen ten or more times. This chain uses TRBV19 with TRBJ1-3, with D unclear. The CDR3 runs to 14 residues. Trimming cost V 7 bases and J 4 bases, with 14 bases left between them. Per germline, CDR1 LNHDA and CDR2 SQIVND (reference sequence). CDR3 sequence (DNA): TGTGCCAGTATGGTCTCCCGAGGCGGAAACACCATATATTTT. It specifies CASMVSRGGNTIYF.

This clonotype was found many times. This chain joins TRBV30 and TRBJ2-7; D unclear. In germline, CDR1 is GTSNPN, CDR2 SVGIG (reference sequence). The CDR3 sequence is 12 residues long. V was trimmed by 3 bases and J by 2 bases, leaving 8 bases between them. The CDR3 DNA sequence: TGTGCCTGGAGCAGCGAAGCCTACGAGCAGTACTTC. Its translation: CAWSSEAYEQYF. Full variable domain (outside the CDR3, taken from reference TRBV30 and TRBJ2-7): SQTIHQWPATLVQPVGSPLSLECTVEGTSNPNLYWYRQAAGRGLQLLFYSVGIGQISSEVPQNLSASRPQDRQFILSSKKLLLSDSGFYLCAWSSEAYEQYFGPGTRLTVT.

This clonotype has a count of ten or more. The chain carries TRBV10-2 and TRBJ2-3, with TRBD2 identical over 11 bases. With V trimmed by 6 bases and J by 4 bases, 3 bases remained unmatched. From germline, CDR1 is WSHSY and CDR2 SAAADI. CDR3 size: 14 residues. CDR3 nucleotides: TGCGCCAGCAGATCTAGCGGGGGGTCAGATACGCAGTATTTT. Translated: CASRSSGGSDTQYF.

The sample holds many counts of this clonotype. J is TRBJ1-2 and V is TRBV24-1, with 10 positions matching TRBD1. The germline V gene encodes CDR1 KGHDR and CDR2 SFDVKD. This CDR3 is 15 amino acids long. V dropped 4 bases and J dropped 8; count of bases not matched to a gene: 9. The CDR3 DNA is TGTGCCACCAGTGAAACCGGGACAGGGGCTGTGGGCTACACCTTC. Translation: CATSETGTGAVGYTF.

This clonotype was detected ten times or more. J is TRBJ2-3 and V is TRBV24-1; D not resolved. This CDR3 is 14 amino acids long. Looked up from germline, CDR1 is KGHDR and CDR2 is SFDVKD. Trimming pared 3 bases from V and 2 bases from J, leaving 8 bases between. The CDR3 DNA reads TGTGCCACCAGTGATAGGGCCTCCACAGATACGCAGTATTTT. Protein product: CATSDRASTDTQYF.